The TCR beta chain described here comes from a study of siplizumab effects on memory and regulatory T cells. In the case of this clone: Its target is unknown.

Trimming shortened V by 3 bases and J by 4 bases, and 20 bases separated the two germline ends. CDR1 and CDR2 from the germline V gene are SEHNR and FQNEAQ (reference sequence). This CDR3 region has 17 residues. Each sample contributed 75,000 to 100,000 TCR templates to the assay. Sequenced by immunoSEQ multiplex PCR; TCRdb stores in-frame clones only, minus some. Among some 100,000 clones listed, 92% were seen once. Study results and caveats: For siplizumab cultures, the suppressive function of their proliferating Tregs was not confirmed.

The sample taken for sequencing was Tregs sorted from blood. The chain links TRBV7-9 to TRBJ2-3; possible D gene TRBD1, 7 bases. The clonotype originates from a human donor in good health. The CDR3 sequence: CASSLRRGQGFADTQYF. In DNA form, the CDR3 reads TGTGCCAGCAGCTTGAGGAGGGGGCAGGGTTTTGCAGATACGCAGTATTTT. Complete variable domain (other parts from reference TRBV7-9 and TRBJ2-3): DTGVSQNPRHKITKRGQNVTFRCDPISEHNRLYWYRQTLGQGPEFLTYFQNEAQLEKSRLLSDRFSAERPKGSFSTLEIQRTEQGDSAMYLCASSLRRGQGFADTQYFGPGTRLTVL.